These 10 T cell receptor beta chains were all obtained from the same sample, sequenced in a study of blood T cell repertoires in COVID-19. Sequenced by immunoSEQ multiplex PCR; TCRdb stores in-frame clones only, minus some. The data contain about 120,000 clones, roughly 79% of them singletons. Sequencing was carried out using peripheral blood. Receptors were obtained from a man in his 70s with acute or convalescent COVID-19.

The chain uses TRBV5-1 and TRBJ2-1, with TRBD2 identical over 14 bases. With V trimmed by 3 bases and J by 8 bases, 4 bases remained unmatched. CDR3 length: 15 amino acids. Germline CDR1 and CDR2: SGHRS and YFSETQ. The CDR3 DNA follows: TGCGCCAGCAGCTCCGGGACTAGCGGGGGAGATGAGCAGTTCTTC. This encodes CASSSGTSGGDEQFF.

The chain carries TRBV7-2 and TRBJ2-5, with no clear D. This CDR3 is 13 amino acids long. V dropped 3 bases and J dropped 7 bases, with 12 bases sitting between them. The V gene's germline CDR1 is SGHTA and CDR2 FQGNSA. Here the CDR3 DNA reads TGTGCCAGCAGCTTGAATGGTTTCGGGACCCAGTACTTC. Translating it yields CASSLNGFGTQYF.

The chain carries TRBV7-9 and TRBJ1-3; 7 bases agree with TRBD1. Germline CDR1 reads SEHNR; CDR2 reads FQNEAQ (reference sequence). J gave up 4 bases and V 5 bases, and 8 bases lay outside the gene matches. The CDR3 is made up of 15 amino acids. The CDR3 loop reads CASSPPTGSGNTIYF. CDR3 DNA sequence: TGTGCCAGCAGCCCACCGACAGGGTCGGGAAACACCATATATTTT.

V usage is TRBV3-1 (or the pseudogene TRBV3-2) and J usage is TRBJ1-1, with 7 bases matching TRBD1. J lost 11 bases, V lost 0 bases, and 12 bases had no gene match. The CDR3 sequence is 15 residues long. In germline, CDR1 is LGHDT, CDR2 YNNKEL (reference sequence). The DNA for the CDR3 is TGTGCCAGCAGCCAAGATCTTTGGCAGGGGGTCGGTGCTTTCTTT. Translation gives CASSQDLWQGVGAFF.

The V gene is TRBV3-1 (or the pseudogene TRBV3-2), the J gene TRBJ1-6, with D tentatively TRBD1 (5 bases). With 3 bases removed from V and 5 bases from J, the gap between germline ends came to 11 bases. This CDR3 has 15 amino acids. Germline lookup yields CDR1 LGHDT and CDR2 YNNKEL (reference sequence). CDR3 amino acids: CASSQNRGDNSPLHF. CDR3 nucleotide sequence: TGTGCCAGCAGCCAGAATCGGGGGGATAATTCACCCCTCCACTTT.

The chain uses TRBV14 and TRBJ2-5, with a tentative D call TRBD2 (5 bases). This CDR3 has 13 residues. CDR1 and CDR2 (germline): SGHDN, FVKESK. V was trimmed by 2 bases and J by 9 bases, leaving 13 bases between them. As DNA, the CDR3 is TGTGCCAGCAGCCAATGGGTCGCGGAGGCCCAGTACTTC. It specifies CASSQWVAEAQYF.

A few counts support this clone. The V call is TRBV11-1, the J call TRBJ2-7, with TRBD2 identical over 14 bases. Trimming removed 5 bases from V and 3 bases from J; junction bases left unmatched: 3. In germline, CDR1 is SGHAT, CDR2 FQDESV (reference sequence). The CDR3 covers 15 residues. The chain's CDR3 is CASSPGLAGVYEQYF. The CDR3 nucleotides are TGTGCCAGCAGCCCGGGACTAGCGGGGGTCTACGAGCAGTACTTC.

As DNA, the CDR3 is TGTGCCAGTCATGACAGGGCTTATCGCGCTTTCTTT. The encoded protein is CASHDRAYRAFF. The rearrangement uses TRBV2 and TRBJ1-1; the match to TRBD1 covers 7 bases. The germline CDR1 and CDR2 sequences are SNHLY and FYNNEI. The CDR3 consists of 12 residues. With V trimmed by 9 bases and J by 11 bases, 12 bases remained unmatched.

The CDR3 DNA reads as TGTGCCAGCAGCTGGGGACACCAGAACTATGGCTACACCTTC. Its protein product is CASSWGHQNYGYTF. The gene calls are TRBV5-6 and TRBJ1-2, with D possibly matching TRBD1 (6 bases). The germline V and J ends were trimmed by 3 bases and 2 bases, with 11 bases remaining between them. The CDR3 spans 14 residues. Per the germline V gene, CDR1 is SGHDT and CDR2 is YYEEEE.

This clone was counted only a few times. This chain joins TRBV5-8 and TRBJ1-5; D possibly corresponds to TRBD1 (5 bases). The length of the CDR3 is 14 residues. Trimming took off 1 base at V and 5 bases at J, with 10 bases between the two ends. The germline CDR1 and CDR2 sequences are SGHTS and YDEGEE. CDR3 DNA sequence: TGTGCCAGCAGCTTGCTGGGGGACTATCAGCCCCAGCATTTT. Its protein product is CASSLLGDYQPQHF.